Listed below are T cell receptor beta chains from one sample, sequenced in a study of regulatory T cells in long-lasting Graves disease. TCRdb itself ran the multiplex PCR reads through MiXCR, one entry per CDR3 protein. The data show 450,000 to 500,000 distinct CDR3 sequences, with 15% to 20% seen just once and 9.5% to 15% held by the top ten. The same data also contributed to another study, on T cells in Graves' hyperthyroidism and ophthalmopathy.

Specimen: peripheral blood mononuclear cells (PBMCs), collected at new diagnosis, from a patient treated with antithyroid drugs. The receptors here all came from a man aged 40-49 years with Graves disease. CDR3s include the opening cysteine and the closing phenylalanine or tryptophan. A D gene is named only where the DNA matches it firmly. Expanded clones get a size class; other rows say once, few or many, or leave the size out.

CASSQRDRGVDEQYF,TGTGCCAGCTCACAACGGGACAGGGGGGTCGACGAGCAGTACTTC,-,TRBV18,TRBD1,TRBJ2-7,15
CASKFRGGEKLFF,TGTGCCAGCAAATTCCGGGGAGGTGAAAAACTGTTTTTT,-,TRBV6-1,-,TRBJ1-4,13
CASSSPGLAGVETQYF,TGTGCCAGCAGTTCTCCGGGACTAGCGGGAGTCGAGACCCAGTACTTC,few,TRBV28,TRBD2,TRBJ2-5,16
CASSYSILGHDYEQYF,TGTGCCAGCAGTTACTCGATCCTAGGGCACGACTACGAGCAGTACTTC,few,TRBV6-5,-,TRBJ2-7,16
CASSVGTSRNTIYF,TGTGCCAGCAGCGTAGGAACGTCACGAAACACCATATATTTT,once,TRBV12-3/TRBV12-4,-,TRBJ1-3,14
CASSRQGDTKNIQYF,TGTGCCAGCAGCCGACAGGGGGACACCAAAAACATTCAGTACTTC,many,TRBV12-3/TRBV12-4,TRBD1,TRBJ2-4,15
CASSSDRGPEETQYF,TGCGCCAGCAGCTCGGACAGGGGGCCTGAAGAGACCCAGTACTTC,few,TRBV5-1,TRBD1,TRBJ2-5,15
CASSQRGIEGATGNTIYF,TGCGCCAGCAGCCAAAGGGGTATAGAGGGGGCGACCGGAAACACCATATATTTT,-,TRBV4-1,TRBD1,TRBJ1-3,18
CATSDNPGQGAQHF,TGTGCCACCAGTGATAATCCAGGACAGGGGGCCCAGCATTTT,few,TRBV24-1,TRBD1,TRBJ1-5,14
CASSLAGQVYSTDTQYF,TGTGCCAGCAGTTTAGCGGGCCAAGTTTATAGCACAGATACGCAGTATTTT,-,TRBV28,-,TRBJ2-3,17
CASSLGSSGSSYEQYF,TGTGCCAGCAGCTTAGGTTCTAGCGGGAGCTCCTACGAGCAGTACTTC,many,TRBV11-3,TRBD2,TRBJ2-7,16
CASRAPRGYGTEAFF,TGTGCCAGCAGGGCACCCCGGGGCTACGGCACTGAAGCTTTCTTT,many,TRBV28,-,TRBJ1-1,15
CASSLTSGDYNEQFF,TGTGCCAGCAGCTTAACTAGCGGGGACTACAATGAGCAGTTCTTC,many,TRBV12-3/TRBV12-4,TRBD2,TRBJ2-1,15
CASSLVDRADTQYF,TGCGCCAGCAGCTTGGTGGACAGGGCCGATACGCAGTATTTT,-,TRBV5-1,TRBD1,TRBJ2-3,14
CASGTGTGVWETQYF,TGTGCCAGCGGAACTGGGACAGGGGTATGGGAGACCCAGTACTTC,once,TRBV11-2,TRBD1,TRBJ2-5,15
CASSEGGAARQYF,TGTGCCAGCAGTGAAGGGGGGGCGGCCAGACAGTACTTC,many,TRBV2,-,TRBJ2-7,13
CASRGHQPKGELFF,TGTGCCAGTAGGGGACACCAACCGAAGGGGGAGCTGTTTTTT,few,TRBV19,-,TRBJ2-2,14
CSVEWRANEQFF,TGCAGCGTTGAATGGCGGGCCAATGAGCAGTTCTTC,many,TRBV29-1,-,TRBJ2-1,12
CASSFLYPATNEKLFF,TGTGCCAGCAGTTTTCTATATCCTGCAACTAATGAAAAACTGTTTTTT,few,TRBV27,-,TRBJ1-4,16
CASSPELAGKQETQYF,TGTGCCAGCTCACCGGAACTAGCGGGAAAACAAGAGACCCAGTACTTC,many,TRBV18,TRBD2,TRBJ2-5,16
CSASVNEQFF,TGCAGTGCTAGTGTGAATGAGCAGTTCTTC,-,TRBV20-1,-,TRBJ2-1,10
CASSLAGSSNYGYTF,TGCGCCAGCAGCTTGGCGGGCAGTTCTAACTATGGCTACACCTTC,few,TRBV5-1,-,TRBJ1-2,15
CASSYGLGEQFF,TGTGCCAGCAGTTACGGGTTAGGTGAGCAGTTCTTC,many,TRBV6-2/TRBV6-3,-,TRBJ2-1,12
CASAVWVGTGELFF,TGTGCCAGTGCGGTGTGGGTAGGCACCGGGGAGCTGTTTTTT,many,TRBV7-8,-,TRBJ2-2,14
CASSYLAGGSNEQFF,TGTGCCAGCAGTTACTTAGCGGGAGGTAGCAATGAGCAGTTCTTC,many,TRBV6-5,TRBD2,TRBJ2-1,15
CASLENRGREQYF,TGTGCCAGCCTAGAAAACAGGGGTCGCGAGCAGTACTTC,many,TRBV11-2,TRBD1,TRBJ2-7,13
CASSLDVGAAGNTIYF,TGTGCCAGCAGCTTAGATGTGGGGGCTGCTGGAAACACCATATATTTT,-,TRBV13,-,TRBJ1-3,16
CASSDQGASHNEQFF,TGTGCCAGCAGCGATCAGGGGGCGTCCCACAATGAGCAGTTCTTC,many,TRBV7-3,TRBD1,TRBJ2-1,15
CASSNSGSSYNEQFF,TGTGCCAGCAGTAATAGCGGGAGCTCCTACAATGAGCAGTTCTTC,many,TRBV27,TRBD2,TRBJ2-1,15
CASSPSGLAGLYEQYF,TGTGCCAGCAGCCCGTCTGGACTAGCGGGACTCTACGAGCAGTACTTC,many,TRBV28,TRBD2,TRBJ2-7,16
CASSPIRRDYNEQFF,TGTGCCAGCAGCCCAATAAGACGGGATTACAATGAGCAGTTCTTC,many,TRBV11-1,-,TRBJ2-1,15
CASSSGLALSYEQYF,TGTGCCAGTAGTAGCGGGCTGGCCCTCTCCTACGAGCAGTACTTC,few,TRBV19,-,TRBJ2-7,15
CASLYIGTQETQYF,TGTGCCAGCTTATATATTGGGACACAAGAGACCCAGTACTTC,many,TRBV7-8,-,TRBJ2-5,14
CASSPGLAGEGEQYF,TGTGCCAGCAGCCCCGGACTAGCGGGAGAAGGCGAGCAGTACTTC,many,TRBV11-2,TRBD2,TRBJ2-7,15
CASSSRDTDYEQYF,TGTGCCAGCAGCTCTCGGGACACCGACTACGAGCAGTACTTC,few,TRBV11-2,-,TRBJ2-7,14
CASSLGSRLNEQFF,TGTGCCAGCAGCTTAGGTTCCCGCCTGAATGAGCAGTTCTTC,many,TRBV7-2,-,TRBJ2-1,14
CASIFSSGNYNEQFF,TGTGCCAGCATCTTTTCGAGCGGGAACTACAATGAGCAGTTCTTC,few,TRBV6-2/TRBV6-3,TRBD2,TRBJ2-1,15
CSARDLYYGYTF,TGCAGTGCTAGAGATCTTTACTATGGCTACACCTTC,many,TRBV20-1,-,TRBJ1-2,12
CASRPQGGPDTQYF,TGTGCCAGCAGACCACAGGGGGGTCCAGATACGCAGTATTTT,many,TRBV2,TRBD1,TRBJ2-3,14
CASSEAVSSLAFF,TGTGCCAGCAGTGAAGCCGTCAGTTCTTTGGCTTTCTTT,few,TRBV6-2/TRBV6-3,-,TRBJ1-1,13
CAWSLQHPVGEETQYF,TGTGCCTGGAGTCTACAACACCCCGTGGGGGAAGAGACCCAGTACTTC,-,TRBV30,-,TRBJ2-5,16
CASSFRLAGLTYEQYF,TGTGCCAGCAGCTTTAGACTAGCGGGCCTAACCTACGAGCAGTACTTC,many,TRBV11-3,TRBD2,TRBJ2-7,16
CASSPLLGQGNEQYF,TGTGCCAGCAGTCCACTATTAGGACAGGGAAACGAGCAGTACTTC,many,TRBV28,TRBD1,TRBJ2-7,15
CASSLRARVTEAFF,TGTGCCAGCAGTTTACGGGCCCGAGTTACTGAAGCTTTCTTT,many,TRBV28,-,TRBJ1-1,14
CASSFLRVDEQFF,TGTGCCAGCAGCTTCCTTCGTGTCGATGAGCAGTTCTTC,many,TRBV11-2,-,TRBJ2-1,13
CATSLQATGDNEQFF,TGTGCCACCAGCTTGCAAGCGACAGGCGACAATGAGCAGTTCTTC,many,TRBV15,-,TRBJ2-1,15
CASSTLTGGNEKLFF,TGCGCCAGCAGCACCCTGACAGGGGGCAATGAAAAACTGTTTTTT,many,TRBV5-1,TRBD1,TRBJ1-4,15
CASSYTGYSYEQYF,TGTGCCAGCAGTTATACAGGGTACTCCTACGAGCAGTACTTC,-,TRBV12-3/TRBV12-4,-,TRBJ2-7,14
CASSFQSNEKLFF,TGCGCCAGCAGTTTTCAGAGCAATGAAAAACTGTTTTTT,-,TRBV4-1,-,TRBJ1-4,13
CSARPSTEQFF,TGCAGTGCAAGGCCGTCCACGGAGCAGTTCTTC,many,TRBV20-1,-,TRBJ2-1,11
CASSDLRRSSYGQYF,TGTGCCAGCAGTGATTTACGGCGGAGCTCCTACGGGCAGTACTTC,few,TRBV12-3/TRBV12-4,-,TRBJ2-7,15
CSANTGGYDTDTQYF,TGCAGTGCTAATACAGGGGGCTATGACACAGATACGCAGTATTTT,few,TRBV20-1,TRBD1,TRBJ2-3,15
CAWTIRRPEQFF,TGTGCCTGGACCATTAGGCGTCCTGAGCAGTTCTTC,-,TRBV30,-,TRBJ2-1,12
CASRTDRRREKLFF,TGTGCCAGCAGAACCGACAGGAGGCGTGAAAAACTGTTTTTT,-,TRBV28,-,TRBJ1-4,14
CASSSRPAQYQETQYF,TGTGCCAGCAGCTCCAGACCAGCGCAGTACCAAGAGACCCAGTACTTC,-,TRBV3-1,-,TRBJ2-5,16
CASGLQTPPQTQYF,TGTGCCAGCGGATTACAGACTCCCCCGCAGACCCAGTACTTC,-,TRBV19,-,TRBJ2-5,14
CATDERPWGLNTEAFF,TGTGCCACCGATGAAAGGCCATGGGGCCTGAACACTGAAGCTTTCTTT,many,TRBV15,-,TRBJ1-1,16
CASSQRGLPGGEQFF,TGTGCCAGCAGCCAAAGGGGCCTGCCGGGAGGTGAGCAGTTCTTC,few,TRBV3-1,TRBD2,TRBJ2-1,15
CASSVRSTGGGETQYF,TGTGCCAGCAGCGTGCGGTCGACTGGGGGAGGAGAGACCCAGTACTTC,many,TRBV5-6,-,TRBJ2-5,16
CATSRGGKAPYEQYF,TGTGCCACCAGCAGAGGAGGGAAAGCTCCCTACGAGCAGTACTTC,few,TRBV15,-,TRBJ2-7,15